This T cell receptor (beta chain) was captured in a study of cytomegalovirus exposure and HLA in healthy donors. Both 60 Vbeta primers and 13 Jbeta primers went into the PCR. Libraries were prepared by immunoSEQ multiplex PCR; TCRdb keeps only in-frame clonotypes and omits some of them. Of some 100,000 clones in the sample, 55% to 75% were seen once. From germline, CDR1 is SEHNR and CDR2 FQNEAQ (reference sequence). The CDR3 runs to 12 residues. Deletions cut 4 bases from V and 6 bases from J, with 10 bases between. The TCR was taken from a woman between 45 and 65 years old in good health and CMV-seropositive. The sequencing sample was made of PBMCs. The chain joins TRBV7-9 to TRBJ2-7; D may be TRBD1 (6 bases). The CDR3: CASSSTGLEQYF. DNA of the CDR3: TGTGCCAGCAGCTCCACAGGGCTCGAGCAGTACTTC.